A single sample gave rise to the 4 T cell receptor beta chains below, sequenced in a study of blood T cell repertoires in COVID-19. The method was immunoSEQ multiplex PCR; TCRdb's version includes in-frame clones alone and lacks a portion of them. Of around 70,000 clones listed, more than 75% are singletons. The sequenced material came from peripheral blood. These receptors all come from a woman older than 75 with active or convalescent COVID-19.

This rearrangement joins TRBV19 to TRBJ1-1, with D maybe TRBD1 (6 bases). The CDR3 runs 14 residues. Per germline, CDR1 LNHDA and CDR2 SQIVND (reference sequence). V was pared by 5 bases and J by 2 bases, with 12 bases between. CDR3 nucleotides: TGTGCCAGTAGTCCTCCAGGGGTTAACACTGAAGCTTTCTTT. This encodes CASSPPGVNTEAFF.

The rearrangement joins TRBV12-3 or TRBV12-4 to TRBJ2-2, with D hard to call. The CDR3 runs to 12 residues. Trimming pared 7 bases from V and 7 bases from J, leaving 10 bases between. As DNA, the CDR3 is TGTGCCAGCACCCGGTTAAACGGGGAGCTGTTTTTT. Translation: CASTRLNGELFF.

CDR3 in amino acids: CASSMGRMNTEAFF. DNA for the CDR3: TGTGCCAGTAGTATGGGGAGAATGAACACTGAAGCTTTCTTT. The chain combines TRBV19 with TRBJ1-1; D ambiguous. The CDR3 is 14 residues long. Germline CDR1 is LNHDA and CDR2 is SQIVND (reference sequence). V shed 3 bases and J shed 0 bases, with 8 bases lying between them.

This chain uses TRBV6-5 with TRBJ1-5; D might be TRBD1 (5 bases). V lost 8 bases, J lost 2 bases, and 10 bases lay in between. The germline V gene has CDR1 MNHEY and CDR2 SVGAGI. CDR3 size: 13 residues. The CDR3 region is CASQEQGNQPQHF. CDR3 sequence (DNA): TGTGCCAGCCAGGAACAGGGCAATCAGCCCCAGCATTTT.